The 8 T cell receptor beta chains below all came from one sample that was sequenced in a study of beta chain features in type 1 diabetes. Broader study findings: Researchers report that Type 1 diabetes patients had moderately but significantly shorter TCRB CDR3s across all four CD4+ subsets.

These TCRs' antigens remain unknown. TCRB transcripts that were expressed got sequenced, as all of the isolated RNA had been reverse transcribed. Sequenced by immunoSEQ multiplex PCR; TCRdb stores in-frame clones only, minus some. There are fewer than 200,000 clones in the sample; 10% occur only once, and less than 0.5% lies in the top ten. Sequenced material: central memory CD4+ T cells from blood. Every receptor here comes from a man aged 30-40 years with type 1 diabetes.

The chain recombines TRBV27 with TRBJ2-7, with D perhaps TRBD2 (5 bases). V was cut by 5 bases and J by 4 bases, with 18 bases left in between. Per germline, CDR1 MNHEY and CDR2 SMNVEV (reference sequence). The CDR3 consists of 15 residues. The CDR3 loop is CASSARGGWGYEQYF. CDR3 DNA: TGTGCCAGCAGTGCCCGGGGTGGTTGGGGTTACGAGCAGTACTTC.

This clone showed up just a few times. The chain couples TRBV29-1 to TRBJ1-1; maybe TRBD1 (6 bases). The V end was cut by 3 bases, the J end by 7 bases, with 9 bases between. The CDR3 runs 11 residues. CDR1 and CDR2 (germline): SQVTM, ANQGSEA. Here the CDR3 reads CSVERTDEAFF. CDR3 DNA: TGCAGCGTTGAGCGGACAGATGAAGCTTTCTTT.

This rearrangement joins TRBV5-4 to TRBJ1-5; 8 bases line up with TRBD1. The CDR3 loop spans 15 amino acids. Looked up from germline, CDR1 is SGHNT and CDR2 is YYREEE (reference sequence). After removal of 4 bases from V and 2 bases from J, the junction contained 5 bases not matched to a gene. As DNA, the CDR3 is TGTGCCAGCAGCGTTACGGGACAGGGCAATCAGCCCCAGCATTTT. Translating it yields CASSVTGQGNQPQHF.

This clone was detected a few times. V is TRBV28 and J is TRBJ2-5, with 8 positions matching TRBD1. CDR3 length: 15 amino acids. Per the germline V gene, CDR1 is MDHEN and CDR2 is SYDVKM. V gave up 6 bases and J gave up 5 bases; unmatched junction bases: 11. The CDR3 sequence is CASSSAPRQGETQYF. CDR3 in DNA: TGTGCCAGCAGCTCCGCTCCTAGACAGGGGGAGACCCAGTACTTC.

Only a few counts were recorded for this clone. The chain has TRBV29-1 and TRBJ2-3, with 10 bases that match TRBD2. Unmatched junction bases numbered 7, after V lost 8 bases and J lost 2 bases. The CDR3 contains 14 residues. Germline lookup yields CDR1 SQVTM and CDR2 ANQGSEA. CDR3 loop: CSSLAGIPTDTQYF. CDR3 DNA sequence: TGCAGCTCACTAGCGGGGATACCCACAGATACGCAGTATTTT.

This clone was recorded a few times. The genes are TRBV6-6 and TRBJ2-7, with D perhaps matching TRBD1 (6 bases). V was shortened by 6 bases and J by 4 bases, with 10 bases between the two germline ends. The CDR3 contains 12 residues. Per the germline V gene, CDR1 is MNHNY and CDR2 is SVGAGI (reference sequence). DNA for the CDR3: TGTGCCAGCAGCAGAACAGGGTACGAGCAGTACTTC. It is translated as CASSRTGYEQYF.

The sample holds many counts of this clone. The rearrangement uses TRBV2 and TRBJ2-1, with TRBD2 as a possible D gene (6 bases). The CDR3 covers 12 residues. CDR1 is SNHLY, CDR2 FYNNEI, per germline. Trimming removed 6 bases at V and 7 bases at J, with 10 bases between. CDR3 sequence: CASSETRNEQFF. The CDR3 bases are TGTGCCAGCAGCGAGACTAGAAATGAGCAGTTCTTC.

The chain joins TRBV4-3 to TRBJ2-1; possible D gene TRBD2, 6 bases. The germline V gene has CDR1 LGHNA and CDR2 YSLEER. The CDR3 extends over 13 amino acids. V lost 2 bases, J lost 8 bases, and 10 bases lay in between. CDR3 DNA: TGCGCCAGCAGCCAAAGACTAGTAGATGAGCAGTTCTTC. Its protein is CASSQRLVDEQFF.